These 24 T cell receptor beta chains were all obtained from the same sample, sequenced in a study of cytomegalovirus exposure and HLA in healthy donors. Here immunoSEQ multiplex PCR was the method, and the copy in TCRdb shows in-frame clones only, minus some. The table includes more than 85,000 clones, roughly 86% detected once. Sequences were obtained from PBMCs. Receptor source: a woman under 30 in good health and CMV-seronegative.

The chain combines TRBV18 with TRBJ1-1, with a possible D match to TRBD1 (5 bases). Trimming took off 0 bases at V and 0 bases at J, with 11 bases between the two ends. The CDR3 spans 16 residues. Germline values: CDR1 KGHSH, CDR2 LQKENI. CDR3 in amino acids: CASSPPSGGMNTEAFF. DNA of the CDR3: TGTGCCAGCTCACCACCGTCGGGGGGGATGAACACTGAAGCTTTCTTT.

The chain uses TRBV25-1 and TRBJ2-5; the D gene is possibly TRBD2 (6 bases). The CDR3 has 14 residues. Trimming took off 8 bases at V and 4 bases at J, with 17 bases between the two ends. CDR1 and CDR2 (germline): MGHDK, SYGVNS. Here the CDR3 reads CASGRRGDRETQYF. The DNA for the CDR3 is TGTGCCAGCGGGCGGCGGGGCGACCGAGAGACCCAGTACTTC.

CDR3 in DNA: TGTGCCAGCAGTTTACACCCGCCACTACACGGGTTTCGAGTTTCGACCGGGGAGCTGTTTTTT. This encodes CASSLHPPLHGFRVSTGELFF. This sequence joins TRBV27 and TRBJ2-2; no firm D call. V lost 2 bases to trimming and J lost 5 bases, with 30 bases between them. Germline-derived CDR1 and CDR2 are MNHEY and SMNVEV (reference sequence). This CDR3 contains 21 residues.

This chain links TRBV9 with TRBJ2-1, with D maybe TRBD2 (6 bases). The CDR3 is 13 residues long. Between the trimmed V and J ends, which lost 0 bases and 10 bases, there was a span of 11 bases. Germline V lookup: CDR1 SGDLS, CDR2 YYNGEE. The CDR3 reads CASSVVSRGEQFF. CDR3 nucleotide sequence: TGTGCCAGCAGCGTAGTTAGCCGGGGGGAGCAGTTCTTC.

V gene TRBV4-2 combines with J gene TRBJ1-6; a weak D match, TRBD1 (6 bases). The CDR3 is made up of 15 amino acids. Per germline, CDR1 LGHNA and CDR2 YNFKEQ. The ends were cut back, 3 bases at V and 5 bases at J, with 11 bases in the middle. The CDR3 DNA sequence: TGTGCCAGCAGCCAGGACAGCACAAATAATTCACCCCTCCACTTT. Translated, it gives CASSQDSTNNSPLHF.

The chain links TRBV7-9 to TRBJ2-7; tentatively, D is TRBD2 (6 bases). Trimming took 5 bases from V and 1 from J, leaving 6 bases between them. The CDR3 is made up of 12 amino acids. CDR1 and CDR2 (germline): SEHNR, FQNEAQ (reference sequence). CDR3 protein: CASSGTSYEQYF. The CDR3 DNA reads TGTGCCAGCAGCGGGACTTCCTACGAGCAGTACTTC.

The chain employs TRBV2 and TRBJ2-3, with 8 nucleotides matching TRBD2. Germline V gene lookup returns CDR1 SNHLY and CDR2 FYNNEI. V shed 7 bases, J shed 4 bases, and the junction held 10 bases outside the gene matches. The CDR3 consists of 15 residues. The CDR3 nucleotides are TGTGCCAGCACCAAAAACCGGGGGGGCGCAGATACGCAGTATTTT. This sequence encodes CASTKNRGGADTQYF.

J is TRBJ2-5 and V is TRBV5-1, with D tentatively TRBD2 (7 bases). With 0 bases removed from V and 0 bases from J, the gap between germline ends came to 12 bases. This CDR3 comprises 16 residues. Germline V gene sequence: CDR1 SGHRS, CDR2 YFSETQ. CDR3 protein: CASSLGRGGYQETQYF. In nucleotides, the CDR3 is TGCGCCAGCAGCTTGGGAAGGGGGGGGTACCAAGAGACCCAGTACTTC.

The chain combines TRBV28 with TRBJ1-1; 9 bases match TRBD1. Unmatched junction bases numbered 25, after V lost 6 bases and J lost 8 bases. Germline lookup yields CDR1 MDHEN and CDR2 SYDVKM. The CDR3 has 19 residues. CDR3 bases: TGTGCCAGCAGAACCCCATCTCCGGGACAGGGTATTCCCTCGCTCGAAGCTTTCTTT. Protein product: CASRTPSPGQGIPSLEAFF. The full variable domain, with the rest looked up from reference TRBV28 and TRBJ1-1, is DVKVTQSSRYLVKRTGEKVFLECVQDMDHENMFWYRQDPGLGLRLIYFSYDVKMKEKGDIPEGYSVSREKKERFSLILESASTNQTSMYLCASRTPSPGQGIPSLEAFFGQGTRLTVV.

V is TRBV2 and J is TRBJ1-5, with D maybe TRBD1 (5 bases). V lost 7 bases to trimming and J lost 7 bases, with 14 bases between them. The germline CDR1 and CDR2 sequences are SNHLY and FYNNEI. CDR3 size: 13 residues. The CDR3 DNA reads as TGTGCCAGCACCTTCAAGCCAGGGCAGCCCCAGCATTTT. It codes for CASTFKPGQPQHF.

V usage is TRBV29-1 and J usage is TRBJ2-3; 11 nucleotides line up with TRBD2. CDR3 length: 14 residues. The V gene end was trimmed by 6 bases and the J gene end by 5 bases; junction bases not matched to a gene: 7. CDR1 is SQVTM, CDR2 ANQGSEA, per germline. CDR3 residues: CSVIAGGPGDTQYF. The CDR3 DNA reads TGCAGCGTGATAGCGGGAGGGCCAGGAGATACGCAGTATTTT.

The chain uses TRBV11-3 and TRBJ1-3, with 9 bases matching TRBD1. The ends lost 5 bases at V and 6 bases at J; junction bases unmatched: 5. CDR1 SGHNT and CDR2 YENEEA come from the germline V gene. The CDR3 consists of 14 residues. CDR3 protein: CASSPGQGINTIYF. In DNA form, the CDR3 reads TGTGCCAGCAGCCCCGGACAGGGGATAAACACCATATATTTT.

The chain links TRBV28 to TRBJ2-5; D call uncertain. This CDR3 has 13 residues. Per the germline V gene, CDR1 is MDHEN and CDR2 is SYDVKM. The V gene lost 3 bases and the J gene lost 1 base, with 6 bases spanning the gap. The CDR3 loop reads CASSLGSQETQYF. The CDR3 bases are TGTGCCAGCAGTTTGGGCAGCCAAGAGACCCAGTACTTC.

J is TRBJ2-3 and V is TRBV29-1; 15 nucleotides align to TRBD2. With V trimmed by 6 bases and J by 7 bases, 5 bases remained unmatched. Germline-derived CDR1 and CDR2 are SQVTM and ANQGSEA. The CDR3 loop spans 14 amino acids. CDR3 sequence reads: CSVTGTSGGYTQYF. The CDR3 region has the DNA TGCAGCGTGACCGGGACTAGCGGGGGGTATACGCAGTATTTT.

This sequence joins TRBV28 and TRBJ2-7; 7 bases align to TRBD1. This CDR3 comprises 11 residues. Trimming removed 7 bases from V and 12 bases from J; junction bases left unmatched: 9. The germline gives CDR1 MDHEN, CDR2 SYDVKM. In nucleotides, the CDR3 is TGTGCCAGCACCGACTTGGACAGGTCGTACTTC. Its translation: CASTDLDRSYF. Full variable domain (outside the CDR3, taken from reference TRBV28 and TRBJ2-7): DVKVTQSSRYLVKRTGEKVFLECVQDMDHENMFWYRQDPGLGLRLIYFSYDVKMKEKGDIPEGYSVSREKKERFSLILESASTNQTSMYLCASTDLDRSYFGPGTRLTVT.

V gene TRBV7-2 combines with J gene TRBJ2-3, with TRBD2 as a possible D gene (6 bases). The CDR3 totals 14 residues. Looked up from germline, CDR1 is SGHTA and CDR2 is FQGNSA. V was trimmed by 2 bases and J by 5 bases, leaving 11 bases between them. CDR3 protein: CASSLFQGGDTQYF. In DNA, the CDR3 is TGTGCCAGCAGCTTATTCCAGGGAGGAGATACGCAGTATTTT.

The rearrangement links TRBV21-1 to TRBJ2-5; whether TRBD2, the table's D call, matches the DNA was not checked. TRBV21-1 is classified as a pseudogene. CDR3 length: 22 amino acids. Here the CDR3 DNA reads TGTGCCAGCAGCAAAAGTGTTAGGCGGGGACTAGCGTTTTTAGGGGACCAAGAGACCCAGTACTTC. Translating gives CASSKSVRRGLAFLGDQETQYF.

V gene TRBV4-1 combines with J gene TRBJ2-5; D perhaps matches TRBD1 (6 bases). The CDR3 consists of 14 residues. Germline CDR1 reads MGHRA; CDR2 reads YSYEKL. The V end was cut by 3 bases, the J end by 9 bases, with 17 bases between. Written as DNA, the CDR3 is TGCGCCAGCAGCCAGGATTACAGGGATGGGGCCCAGTACTTC. Amino acid sequence: CASSQDYRDGAQYF.

CDR3 loop: CASSETGRGAGGTEAFF. The CDR3 DNA is TGTGCCAGCAGTGAAACCGGGCGTGGGGCAGGCGGCACTGAAGCTTTCTTT. This chain uses TRBV6-1 with TRBJ1-1; possibly TRBD1 for D (5 bases). Germline V gives CDR1 MNHNS, CDR2 SASEGT. V lost 2 bases and J lost 4, with 20 bases in between. The length of the CDR3 is 17 residues.

The CDR3 sequence is CSVEWTRDEQFF. CDR3 nucleotide sequence: TGCAGCGTTGAATGGACTAGGGATGAGCAGTTCTTC. The chain uses TRBV29-1 and TRBJ2-1; TRBD2 aligns across 7 bases. The J segment lost 8 bases and the V segment lost 2 bases, leaving 3 bases of the junction unmatched. The CDR3 consists of 12 residues. CDR1 and CDR2 from the germline V gene are SQVTM and ANQGSEA.

The CDR3 loop is CASSEIDPTASYEQYF. The CDR3 nucleotides are TGTGCCAGCAGTGAAATAGACCCCACAGCCTCCTACGAGCAGTACTTC. V is TRBV2 and J is TRBJ2-7; no clear D gene. The CDR3 contains 16 residues. The V gene's germline CDR1 is SNHLY and CDR2 FYNNEI. V dropped 2 bases and J dropped 0 bases, with 14 bases sitting between them.

The chain combines TRBV5-6 with TRBJ1-2, with a possible D match to TRBD1 (6 bases). Germline loops: CDR1 SGHDT, CDR2 YYEEEE. The V and J ends lost 1 base and 3 bases respectively, with 10 bases between them. This CDR3 contains 14 residues. CDR3 nucleotide sequence: TGTGCCAGCAGCTTGTCTCCAGGGGACTATGGCTACACCTTC. Translating gives CASSLSPGDYGYTF.

V and J are TRBV30 and TRBJ2-2, with D possibly TRBD2 on 6 matching bases. Germline V gene sequence: CDR1 GTSNPN, CDR2 SVGIG (reference sequence). Trimming took off 8 bases at V and 6 bases at J, with 16 bases between the two ends. The CDR3 extends over 13 amino acids. The CDR3 DNA is TGTGCCGGAGGGACGGATGCTCCCGGGGAGCTGTTTTTT. This sequence encodes CAGGTDAPGELFF.

J is TRBJ2-1 and V is TRBV20-1; tentative D call: TRBD2 (5 bases). Trimming cost V 6 bases and J 12 bases, with 15 bases left between them. CDR1 is DFQATT, CDR2 SNEGSKA, per germline (reference sequence). The CDR3 covers 11 residues. As DNA, the CDR3 is TGCAGTGCCGAGGGTATTGTTTTGCAGTTCTTC. Amino acid sequence: CSAEGIVLQFF.